This T cell receptor beta chain appears in the sequencing data of a study of T-cell memory formation after mild COVID-19. The CDR3 runs 14 residues. After removal of 10 bases from V and 0 bases from J, the junction contained 9 bases not matched to a gene. Per the germline V gene, CDR1 is ENHRY and CDR2 is SYGVKD. TCRdb called the 5' RACE reads again in MiXCR, with one record for every CDR3 protein. Altogether 200,000 to 300,000 distinct CDR3 sequences are present, over 15% being singletons, with the ten largest covering roughly a fifth. Material for sequencing was PBMCs or a T cell subset sorted from them (not recorded which). This chain links TRBV10-3 with TRBJ2-7; 7 bases are a match to TRBD1. This receptor was taken from a man between 18 and 35 years old who had mild COVID-19 (a few samples of this study predate the infection). Cell type and time point are not known. CDR3 region: CATSTGKSSYEQYF. DNA for the CDR3: TGTGCCACCTCGACAGGGAAGAGCTCCTACGAGCAGTACTTC.